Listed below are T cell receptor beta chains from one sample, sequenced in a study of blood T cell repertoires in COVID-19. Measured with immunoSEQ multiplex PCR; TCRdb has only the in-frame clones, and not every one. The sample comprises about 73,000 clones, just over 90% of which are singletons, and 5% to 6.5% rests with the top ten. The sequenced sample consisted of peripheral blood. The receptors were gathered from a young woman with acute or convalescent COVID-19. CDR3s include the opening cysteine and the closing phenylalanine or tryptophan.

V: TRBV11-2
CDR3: CASSLDGGSNQPQHF

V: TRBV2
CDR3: CASNNLNTGELFF

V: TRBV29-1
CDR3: CSVDPPAGTGHTEAFF

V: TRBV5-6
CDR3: CASSRDGQGLSWHYGYTF

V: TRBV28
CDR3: CASTSGASGVNEQFF

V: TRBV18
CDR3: CASSSRGSQDTGELFF

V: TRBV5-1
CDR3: CASSPDRVNEQYF

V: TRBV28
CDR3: CASSSLAGGPPGELFF

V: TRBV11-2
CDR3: CASSSIRGVTYNEQFF

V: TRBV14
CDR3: CASSQARGYNEQFF

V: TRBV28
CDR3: CASTVGGNSNQPQHF

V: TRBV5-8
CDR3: CASSPMGASGNTIYF

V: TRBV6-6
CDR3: CASSNNYGYTF

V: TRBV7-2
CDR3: CASSPDRGHGTAQYF

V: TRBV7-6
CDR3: CASSLRLAGGLSSYNEQFF

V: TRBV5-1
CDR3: CASSLDGGGDSPLHF

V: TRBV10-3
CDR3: CAISEDRDYGYTF

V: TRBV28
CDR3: CASSPGLASYEQYF

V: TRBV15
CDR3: CATSRELGGITYEQYF

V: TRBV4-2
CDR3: CASSQEAGIPLHF

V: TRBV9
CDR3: CASSAQGRQGVDGYTF

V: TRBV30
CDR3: CAWSSGGFMAKNIQYF

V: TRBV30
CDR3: CAWSELWTAPSGNTIYF

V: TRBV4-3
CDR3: CASSQGSGLAVNLNTGELFF

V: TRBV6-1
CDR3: CASSEFPGEVTYNEQFF

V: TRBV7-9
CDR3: CASSPGRGNTEAFF

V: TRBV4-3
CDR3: CASSQGRGTGSLAFYGYTF

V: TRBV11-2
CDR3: CASNQWAGGKNSPLHF

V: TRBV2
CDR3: CASSKTGAGMEKLFF